This TCR beta chain appears in the sequencing data of a study of blood T cell repertoires in COVID-19. Study-level information: Italy, Spain and the United States were the sources of the convalescent and acute COVID-19 samples. PBMCs, B-cell-depleted T cells, or T cells were the source of the cDNA or gDNA that made up the material.

Per the original methods: Estimation of nucleated cell counts was performed using reference gene primer amplification. Profiling relied on immunoSEQ multiplex PCR, and the TCRdb table lists in-frame clones only, not all of them. V and J calls and clone size are copied from that table; D and trimming were computed from the DNA. The table lists nearly 350,000 clones, more than 75% of them singletons. The germline V gene has CDR1 SGHNT and CDR2 YYREEE (reference sequence). This CDR3 contains 16 residues. V was pared by 0 bases and J by 5 bases, with 9 bases of the junction left unmatched. The clonotype originates from a woman under 30 who had recovered from COVID-19. The V call is TRBV5-4, the J call TRBJ2-3; 7 bases line up with TRBD2. Sequenced material: peripheral blood. As DNA, the CDR3 is TGTGCCAGCAGCTTGGCTCGCGGGAGTCGAGGAGATACGCAGTATTTT. Translating it yields CASSLARGSRGDTQYF.